A selection of T cell receptor beta chains follows, all from one sample in a study of OX40 agonist ivuxolimab in advanced cancers. Clones were read by immunoSEQ multiplex PCR, and TCRdb kept only the in-frame ones, dropping some. Among under 50,000 clones listed, about 90% were seen once. The sequencing here drew on CD4+ or CD8+ T cells sorted from blood, taken in a trial of the OX40 agonist ivuxolimab. The receptor set was obtained from an adult with an advanced solid tumor such as melanoma, head and neck, liver or kidney cancer. Both conserved end residues are part of each CDR3. The D gene is left open where the match is weak. Some rows mark clone size as missing; the rest say once, few, many or name a class of expanded clone.

TRBJ1-6 NA TRBV7-8 TRBD1 CASSLGQGESPLHF TGTGCCAGCAGCTTAGGGCAGGGGGAGTCACCCCTCCACTTT
TRBJ1-3 NA TRBV19 NA CASRTAGLWGTIYF TGTGCCAGTAGGACGGCGGGCCTCTGGGGGACCATATATTTT
TRBJ2-3 NA TRBV6-5 TRBD1 CASSYRTGDTQYF TGTGCCAGCAGTTACCGGACAGGGGATACGCAGTATTTT
TRBJ1-2 once TRBV4-1 NA CASSQVEGLGYTF TGCGCCAGCAGCCAAGTCGAAGGGCTTGGCTACACCTTC
TRBJ2-7 NA TRBV29-1 TRBD2 CSINRGLAGAEQYF TGCAGCATAAATCGGGGACTAGCGGGGGCCGAGCAGTACTTC
TRBJ2-3 few TRBV5-1 NA CASSHPQGGTDTQYF TGCGCCAGCAGCCACCCTCAGGGTGGCACAGATACGCAGTATTTT
TRBJ1-3 NA TRBV4-1 NA CASSQDGSPTGNTIYF TGCGCCAGCAGCCAAGACGGTAGCCCTACTGGAAACACCATATATTTT
TRBJ2-1 NA TRBV5-1 NA CASSWSGDNNEQFF TGCGCCAGCAGCTGGAGCGGCGATAATAATGAGCAGTTCTTC
TRBJ1-2 NA TRBV5-5 NA CASTFQGGYGYTF TGTGCCAGCACCTTCCAAGGGGGCTATGGCTACACCTTC
TRBJ2-3 NA TRBV5-1 TRBD1 CASSLTGTASTDTQYF TGCGCCAGCAGCCTCACCGGGACAGCTAGCACAGATACGCAGTATTTT
TRBJ2-7 NA TRBV5-1 TRBD2 CASSLLETSGYEQYF TGCGCCAGCAGCTTGTTGGAGACTAGCGGCTACGAGCAGTACTTC
TRBJ2-5 NA TRBV20-1 NA CSAFAETQYF TGCAGTGCCTTTGCGGAGACCCAGTACTTC
TRBJ1-2 few TRBV6-1 NA CASGSYYGYTF TGTGCCAGCGGAAGCTATTATGGCTACACCTTC
TRBJ2-5 NA TRBV25-1 NA CASSEMAGHLQETQYF TGTGCCAGCAGTGAAATGGCGGGACACCTCCAAGAGACCCAGTACTTC
TRBJ2-2 NA TRBV6-6 NA CASSYGTGVRSGELFF TGTGCCAGCAGTTACGGGACGGGAGTCAGGAGCGGGGAGCTGTTTTTT
TRBJ2-7 NA TRBV2 NA CASSPSASVDEQYF TGTGCCAGCAGCCCTTCGGCTAGCGTCGACGAGCAGTACTTC
TRBJ2-3 NA TRBV5-1 NA CASSPGGVLADTQYF TGCGCCAGCAGCCCCGGAGGGGTCTTGGCAGATACGCAGTATTTT
TRBJ1-4 NA TRBV28 NA CASRSSGAGEKLFF TGTGCCAGCAGATCCTCCGGGGCTGGGGAAAAACTGTTTTTT
TRBJ1-2 NA TRBV5-1 TRBD1 CASSFDRGYGYTF TGCGCCAGCAGCTTCGACAGGGGCTATGGCTACACCTTC
TRBJ1-5 NA TRBV19 NA CASGNQPQHF TGTGCCAGTGGGAATCAGCCCCAGCATTTT
TRBJ2-7 NA TRBV5-1 NA CASSFNRPPPYEQYF TGCGCCAGCAGTTTTAACAGGCCTCCACCCTACGAGCAGTACTTC
TRBJ2-1 NA TRBV5-5 TRBD1 CASSLGTGGSEQFF TGTGCCAGCAGCTTGGGTACAGGGGGCAGTGAGCAGTTCTTC
TRBJ2-7 NA TRBV6-5 TRBD1 CASSSGQPWGRQYF TGTGCCAGCAGTTCGGGACAGCCTTGGGGTCGGCAGTACTTC
TRBJ1-1 NA TRBV19 NA CASRREAHTEAFF TGTGCCAGTAGACGGGAGGCGCACACTGAAGCTTTCTTT
TRBJ2-3 NA TRBV7-3 NA CASSPASTDTQYF TGTGCCAGCAGTCCAGCTAGCACAGATACGCAGTATTTT